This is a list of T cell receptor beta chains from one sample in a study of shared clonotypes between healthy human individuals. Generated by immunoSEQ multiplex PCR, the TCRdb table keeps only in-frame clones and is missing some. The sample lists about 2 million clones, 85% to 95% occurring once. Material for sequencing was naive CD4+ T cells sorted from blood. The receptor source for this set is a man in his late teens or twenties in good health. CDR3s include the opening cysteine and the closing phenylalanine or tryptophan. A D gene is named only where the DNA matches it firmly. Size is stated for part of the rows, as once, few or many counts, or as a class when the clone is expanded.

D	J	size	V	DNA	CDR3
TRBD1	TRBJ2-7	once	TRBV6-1	TGTGCCAGCAATCTACATGGGACAGGGGAGTACGAGCAGTACTTC	CASNLHGTGEYEQYF
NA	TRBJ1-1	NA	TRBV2	TGTGCCAGCAGTGGACGAGTTGAAGCTTTCTTT	CASSGRVEAFF
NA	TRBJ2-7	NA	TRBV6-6	TGTGCCAGCAGCTACCAAGACTACGAGCAGTACTTC	CASSYQDYEQYF
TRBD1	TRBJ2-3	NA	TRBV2	TGTGCCAGCGGAGTAGACAGGGGGCGCGTAGATACGCAGTATTTT	CASGVDRGRVDTQYF
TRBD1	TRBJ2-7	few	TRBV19	TGTGCCAGCCAGAAGACAGGGCCTAACTACGAGCAGTACTTC	CASQKTGPNYEQYF
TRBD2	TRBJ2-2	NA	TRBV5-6	TGTGCCAGCAGCTGGGACCGTCCTAGCGGGAACACCGGGGAGCTGTTTTTT	CASSWDRPSGNTGELFF
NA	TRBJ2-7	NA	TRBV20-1	TGCAGTGCTAGCGGGGCAACCGAGCAGTACTTC	CSASGATEQYF
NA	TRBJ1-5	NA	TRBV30	TGTGCCTGGAGCCACGGACAGCGCAATCAGCCCCAGCATTTT	CAWSHGQRNQPQHF
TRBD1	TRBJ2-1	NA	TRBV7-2	TGTGCCAGCAGCTTGGCCGGGACAGTCTATTACAATGAGCAGTTCTTC	CASSLAGTVYYNEQFF
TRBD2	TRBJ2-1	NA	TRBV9	TGTGCCAGCGGAACCGGGACTAGCGGCGAGCAGTTCTTC	CASGTGTSGEQFF
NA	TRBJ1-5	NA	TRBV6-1	TGTGCCAGCAGTATGGGTCCCAGGCCCCAGCATTTT	CASSMGPRPQHF